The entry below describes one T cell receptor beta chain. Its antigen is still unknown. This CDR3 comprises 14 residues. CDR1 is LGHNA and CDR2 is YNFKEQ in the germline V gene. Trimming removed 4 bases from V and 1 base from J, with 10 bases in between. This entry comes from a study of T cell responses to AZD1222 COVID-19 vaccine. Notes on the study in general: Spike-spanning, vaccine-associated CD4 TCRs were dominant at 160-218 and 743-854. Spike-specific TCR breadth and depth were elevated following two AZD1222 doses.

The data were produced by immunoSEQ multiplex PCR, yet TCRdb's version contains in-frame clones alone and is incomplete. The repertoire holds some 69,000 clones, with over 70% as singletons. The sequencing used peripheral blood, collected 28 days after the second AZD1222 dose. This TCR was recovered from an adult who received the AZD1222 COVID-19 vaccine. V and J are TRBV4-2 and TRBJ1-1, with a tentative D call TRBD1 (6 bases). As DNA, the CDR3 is TGTGCCAGCAGCCCCCGACAGGAGAACACTGAAGCTTTCTTT. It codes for CASSPRQENTEAFF.